In its sample, the clone carrying this TCR beta chain was seen a few times. Its antigen remains unknown. The sample originates from a study of CD8+CD57+ T cells in acquired aplastic anemia. The overall study: When averaged, DNA from sorted CD4+ and CD8+ cells came to approximately 3.2 ug.

Study-level points and caveats: Both patients and controls carried the same twenty-nine CD8+ CDR3 sequences.

Trimming pared 3 bases from V and 5 bases from J, leaving 10 bases between. The CDR3 totals 12 residues. Germline lookup yields CDR1 DFQATT and CDR2 SNEGSKA (reference sequence). It was genomic DNA that served as the template for profiling TCR beta VDJ and CDR3. Each CDR3 protein gets one entry after TCRdb re-called the reads with MiXCR. This table has over 150,000 distinct CDR3 sequences, around half appearing once. This sequence was found in a human donor in good health, serving as a control. J is TRBJ2-5 and V is TRBV20-1, with no clear D. Sequenced input: sorted CD4+, CD8+, or CD8+CD57+ T cells (not recorded which) from PBMCs. The CDR3 sequence is CSASRAEETQYF. CDR3 sequence (DNA): TGCAGTGCTAGTCGCGCTGAGGAGACCCAGTACTTC.